Included here is one T cell receptor beta chain sequence, with context. Its antigen is unknown. The TCR beta cDNA libraries carried unique molecular identifiers. Yield was approximately 500,000 cDNA molecules from around 1 to 9.1 million T cells. TCRdb passed the PCR reads through MiXCR, listing each CDR3 protein once. The table shows hundreds of thousands of distinct CDR3 sequences, with roughly 27% occurring only once. This sample is part of a study of post-analysis software for immune sequencing data. Study in general: Relapsing-remitting, secondary progressive and progressive-relapsing courses of multiple sclerosis were included. Findings and caveats of the study: Controls had significantly higher normalized Chao1 diversity than multiple sclerosis patients. Five TRBV segments, including TRBV5-6, TRBV5-1 and TRBV20-1, were more frequent in patients than controls. Those samples that were prepared in the same batch co-clustered strongly by F measure.

This CDR3 has 13 residues. CDR1 and CDR2 (germline): SEHNR, FQNEAQ (reference sequence). V gave up 5 bases and J gave up 7 bases, with 12 bases separating them. V usage is TRBV7-9 and J usage is TRBJ2-1; the D gene is possibly TRBD2 (5 bases). The sequenced sample consisted of blood. The clonotype originates from a girl aged 10 to 17 with multiple sclerosis. This chain's CDR3 is CASSPEGRNEQFF. Here the CDR3 DNA reads TGTGCCAGCAGCCCAGAGGGCAGGAATGAGCAGTTCTTC. The whole variable domain, filled in from reference TRBV7-9 and TRBJ2-1, reads DTGVSQNPRHKITKRGQNVTFRCDPISEHNRLYWYRQTLGQGPEFLTYFQNEAQLEKSRLLSDRFSAERPKGSFSTLEIQRTEQGDSAMYLCASSPEGRNEQFFGPGTRLTVL.